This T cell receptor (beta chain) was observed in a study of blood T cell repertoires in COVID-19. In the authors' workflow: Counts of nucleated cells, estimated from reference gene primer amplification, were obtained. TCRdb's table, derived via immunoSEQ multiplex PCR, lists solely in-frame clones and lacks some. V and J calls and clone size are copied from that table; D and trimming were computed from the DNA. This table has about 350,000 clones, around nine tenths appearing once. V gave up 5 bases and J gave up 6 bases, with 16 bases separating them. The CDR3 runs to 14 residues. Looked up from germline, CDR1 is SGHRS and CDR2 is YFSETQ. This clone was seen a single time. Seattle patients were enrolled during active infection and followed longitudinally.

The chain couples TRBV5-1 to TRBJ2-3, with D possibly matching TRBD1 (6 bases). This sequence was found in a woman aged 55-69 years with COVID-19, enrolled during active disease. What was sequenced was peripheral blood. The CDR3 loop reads CASSEQGSGDTQYF. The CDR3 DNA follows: TGCGCCAGCAGTGAACAGGGTTCAGGTGATACGCAGTATTTT.